Below are 21 T cell receptor beta chains sequenced from a single sample in a study of blood T cell repertoires in COVID-19. Assay: immunoSEQ multiplex PCR; the TCRdb copy retains only in-frame clones and omits some. Of 110,000 to 150,000 clones in the sample, around 80% were seen once. The sequenced sample was peripheral blood. The receptors were sampled from a woman aged 60 to 75 with acute or convalescent COVID-19.

The V and J genes are TRBV27 and TRBJ2-2; perhaps TRBD1 as D (6 bases). V lost 7 bases to trimming and J lost 4 bases, with 10 bases between them. CDR3 length: 13 residues. CDR1 and CDR2 (germline): MNHEY, SMNVEV (reference sequence). The CDR3 DNA reads TGTGCCAGCATCAGGGGAAGCACCGGGGAGCTGTTTTTT. Its protein is CASIRGSTGELFF.

The chain has TRBV2 and TRBJ1-3, with a weak D call TRBD1 (6 bases). Germline V gene sequence: CDR1 SNHLY, CDR2 FYNNEI. V was trimmed by 10 bases and J by 4 bases, leaving 14 bases between them. The CDR3 length is 13 residues. This chain's CDR3 is CATRNREGNTIYF. The CDR3 DNA reads as TGTGCCACAAGGAACAGGGAGGGAAACACCATATATTTT.

This chain uses TRBV9 with TRBJ1-4; D call uncertain. Germline CDR1 reads SGDLS; CDR2 reads YYNGEE. Trimming took 1 base from V and 0 from J, leaving 13 bases between them. This CDR3 comprises 17 residues. The CDR3 DNA reads as TGTGCCAGCAGCGTAACGGCAGGTTTTGCAACTAATGAAAAACTGTTTTTT. It yields the protein CASSVTAGFATNEKLFF.

Only a few counts were recorded for this clone. The chain has TRBV4-1 and TRBJ2-2; 8 nucleotides align to TRBD2. The germline gives CDR1 MGHRA, CDR2 YSYEKL. V was clipped by 3 bases and J by 4 bases; unmatched bases: 7. The CDR3 runs 16 residues. CDR3 protein: CASSHLSGSFTGELFF. The DNA of the CDR3 is TGCGCCAGCAGCCATCTGAGCGGGAGTTTCACCGGGGAGCTGTTTTTT.

The chain combines TRBV5-8 with TRBJ2-7; TRBD2 matches 11 bases. This CDR3 has 14 residues. The ends lost 1 base at V and 5 bases at J; junction bases unmatched: 2. CDR1 is SGHTS, CDR2 YDEGEE, per germline. CDR3 amino acids: CASSLTSGRHEQYF. The CDR3 DNA is TGTGCCAGCAGCTTGACTAGCGGGAGACACGAGCAGTACTTC.

This chain uses TRBV4-1 with TRBJ1-2; D may be TRBD1 (6 bases). The germline CDR1 and CDR2 sequences are MGHRA and YSYEKL. The CDR3 is made up of 15 amino acids. Between the trimmed V and J ends, which lost 1 base and 6 bases, there was a span of 15 bases. The CDR3 bases are TGCGCCAGCAGCCAAGCTCAAGGGGGGGGCAATGGCTACACCTTC. Encoded protein: CASSQAQGGGNGYTF.

The chain combines TRBV10-2 with TRBJ1-1; D remains unclear. Germline CDR1 is WSHSY and CDR2 is SAAADI. The CDR3 runs 11 residues. Trimming took off 9 bases at V and 1 base at J, with 6 bases between the two ends. The CDR3 sequence: CASAQNTEAFF. The CDR3 bases are TGCGCCAGTGCACAGAACACTGAAGCTTTCTTT.

V is TRBV6-5 and J is TRBJ2-7; D gene uncertain. V gave up 7 bases and J gave up 4 bases, with 5 bases separating them. Germline V gives CDR1 MNHEY, CDR2 SVGAGI. This CDR3 region has 10 residues. Here the CDR3 reads CASNSYEQYF. The CDR3 DNA reads TGTGCCAGCAACTCATACGAGCAGTACTTC.

The J gene is TRBJ2-7, the V gene TRBV27; the match to TRBD2 covers 10 bases. Germline V gene data show CDR1 as MNHEY and CDR2 as SMNVEV (reference sequence). The CDR3 runs to 15 residues. Trimming took 4 bases from V and 4 from J; bases not matched to a gene: 7. CDR3 protein: CASSWSGRGRYEQYF. The CDR3 bases are TGTGCCAGCAGTTGGAGCGGGAGGGGACGGTACGAGCAGTACTTC.

The chain couples TRBV19 to TRBJ2-2; 13 bases map to TRBD2. Germline V CDR1 and CDR2: LNHDA, SQIVND (reference sequence). The CDR3 is made up of 17 amino acids. V gave up 5 bases and J gave up 2 bases; unmatched junction bases: 5. CDR3 sequence (DNA): TGTGCCAGTAGTTTTCCGGGACTAGCGGGAAACACCGGGGAGCTGTTTTTT. Translating gives CASSFPGLAGNTGELFF. The variable domain in full, completed from reference TRBV19 and TRBJ2-2, reads DGGITQSPKYLFRKEGQNVTLSCEQNLNHDAMYWYRQDPGQGLRLIYYSQIVNDFQKGDIAEGYSVSREKKESFPLTVTSAQKNPTAFYLCASSFPGLAGNTGELFFGEGSRLTVL.

The J gene is TRBJ1-6, the V gene TRBV6-5; TRBD1 aligns across 11 bases. CDR1 and CDR2 (germline): MNHEY, SVGAGI. V dropped 7 bases and J dropped 9; count of bases not matched to a gene: 8. This CDR3 has 15 amino acids. The CDR3 here is CASISGQGAISPLHF. Here the CDR3 DNA reads TGTGCCAGCATTTCCGGACAGGGGGCTATTTCACCCCTCCACTTT.

This clone showed up just once. Here the CDR3 reads CASSNGRLAGSTDTQYF. The CDR3 coding sequence is TGCGCCAGCAGCAATGGGAGGCTAGCGGGAAGCACAGATACGCAGTATTTT. The chain links TRBV5-1 to TRBJ2-3, with 9 bases fitting TRBD2. Germline values: CDR1 SGHRS, CDR2 YFSETQ. V trimming: 4 bases; J trimming: 0 bases; junction bases outside the gene matches: 9. This CDR3 comprises 17 residues. Together with reference TRBV5-1 and TRBJ2-3, the CDR3 gives the full variable domain: KAGVTQTPRYLIKTRGQQVTLSCSPISGHRSVSWYQQTPGQGLQFLFEYFSETQRNKGNFPGRFSGRQFSNSRSEMNVSTLELGDSALYLCASSNGRLAGSTDTQYFGPGTRLTVL.

Notes on this clone: Compared with germline, one end of the junction differs, possibly owing to a read error. The sample has other DNA sequences that encode this CDR3 too. The V and J genes are TRBV27 and TRBJ2-7; 8 bases are a match to TRBD2. Germline V gene data show CDR1 as MNHEY and CDR2 as SMNVEV (reference sequence). The CDR3 has 14 residues. The CDR3 spells CASSWGQGRGEQYF. DNA for the CDR3: TGTGCCAGCAGTTGGGGCCAGGGGCGGGGGGAGCAATACTTC.

The chain recombines TRBV7-2 with TRBJ2-1; unclear D gene. Germline CDR1 is SGHTA and CDR2 is FQGNSA. V dropped 2 bases and J dropped 4 bases, with 6 bases sitting between them. The CDR3 has 13 amino acids. The CDR3 is CASSLSAYNEQFF. The CDR3 region has the DNA TGTGCCAGCAGCTTAAGCGCATACAATGAGCAGTTCTTC.

This chain joins TRBV10-2 and TRBJ2-1, with a weak D call TRBD2 (6 bases). This CDR3 has 13 amino acids. The germline gives CDR1 WSHSY, CDR2 SAAADI. The ends were cut back, 6 bases at V and 9 bases at J, with 15 bases in the middle. The CDR3 sequence: CASSQMGAGEQFF. Here the CDR3 DNA reads TGCGCCAGCAGCCAAATGGGAGCGGGTGAGCAGTTCTTC.

The V and J genes are TRBV5-1 and TRBJ2-1, with a weak D call TRBD2 (5 bases). CDR3 size: 13 residues. Germline V gene sequence: CDR1 SGHRS, CDR2 YFSETQ. V shed 0 bases and J shed 15 bases, with 16 bases lying between them. The CDR3 DNA sequence: TGCGCCAGCAGCTTGGCCGAGCCAGTCCGGGGGTTCTTC. Translating gives CASSLAEPVRGFF.

Here the CDR3 reads CASSLPTYYGYTF. In DNA, the CDR3 is TGTGCCAGCAGTTTACCCACATACTATGGCTACACCTTC. The chain is built from TRBV28 and TRBJ1-2; D gene uncertain. Per the germline V gene, CDR1 is MDHEN and CDR2 is SYDVKM. V was cut by 2 bases and J by 3 bases, with 7 bases left in between. The CDR3 is 13 amino acids.

The chain employs TRBV11-3 and TRBJ2-1, with 10 bases lining up with TRBD2. The V gene end was trimmed by 2 bases and the J gene end by 9 bases; junction bases not matched to a gene: 10. The germline CDR1 and CDR2 sequences are SGHNT and YENEEA. This CDR3 has 16 residues. The CDR3 reads CASSLKTAGGPTEQFF. CDR3 nucleotide sequence: TGTGCCAGCAGCTTAAAAACAGCGGGAGGGCCTACTGAGCAGTTCTTC.

This chain connects TRBV9 to TRBJ2-1, with 10 bases lining up with TRBD2. The CDR3 runs to 16 residues. Germline values: CDR1 SGDLS, CDR2 YYNGEE. The J segment lost 8 bases and the V segment lost 0 bases, leaving 8 bases of the junction unmatched. The CDR3 nucleotides read TGTGCCAGCAGCGTAGTCCCAGCGGGAGGGCCCCATGAGCAGTTCTTC. The encoded protein is CASSVVPAGGPHEQFF.

The chain couples TRBV5-4 to TRBJ2-7, with D maybe TRBD2 (6 bases). The CDR3 totals 15 residues. Germline loops: CDR1 SGHNT, CDR2 YYREEE (reference sequence). Trimming removed 0 bases from V and 2 bases from J, with 12 bases in between. The CDR3 sequence: CASSLGGERPYEQYF. The CDR3 nucleotides are TGTGCCAGCAGCTTGGGCGGGGAAAGGCCCTACGAGCAGTACTTC.

The chain employs TRBV14 and TRBJ1-2; D ambiguous. This CDR3 region has 13 residues. V was cut by 4 bases and J by 8 bases, with 14 bases left in between. CDR1 and CDR2 from the germline V gene are SGHDN and FVKESK. Here the CDR3 reads CASSLLGVWGYTF. DNA for the CDR3: TGTGCCAGCAGCCTATTGGGAGTATGGGGCTACACCTTC.